This TCR beta chain was sequenced for a study of sequential checkpoint blockade in melanoma. Study information: DNA from around 87 pretreatment tumor samples underwent TCRβ immunosequencing. More than 20 patients had tumor biopsies before treatment and at week 13.

Measured with immunoSEQ multiplex PCR; TCRdb has only the in-frame clones, and not every one. The profile shows about 9,600 clones, less than 25% of them singletons. Treatment noted: randomized to nivolumab then ipilimumab (arm A) or the reverse (arm B). No patient had prior DNA-damaging chemotherapy. The CDR3 spans 14 residues. CDR1 is MNHGY and CDR2 is SAAAGT in the germline V gene. Trimming took 5 bases from V and 6 from J; bases not matched to a gene: 5. This sequence was found in a human donor with melanoma. Sequenced material: tumor tissue (inferred from file names), taken from a patient given nivolumab and ipilimumab in sequence. J is TRBJ2-1 and V is TRBV6-8; TRBD1 matches at 9 bases. The chain's CDR3 is CASSTDRGPNEQFF. Written as DNA, the CDR3 is TGTGCCAGCAGTACGGACAGGGGTCCCAATGAGCAGTTCTTC.